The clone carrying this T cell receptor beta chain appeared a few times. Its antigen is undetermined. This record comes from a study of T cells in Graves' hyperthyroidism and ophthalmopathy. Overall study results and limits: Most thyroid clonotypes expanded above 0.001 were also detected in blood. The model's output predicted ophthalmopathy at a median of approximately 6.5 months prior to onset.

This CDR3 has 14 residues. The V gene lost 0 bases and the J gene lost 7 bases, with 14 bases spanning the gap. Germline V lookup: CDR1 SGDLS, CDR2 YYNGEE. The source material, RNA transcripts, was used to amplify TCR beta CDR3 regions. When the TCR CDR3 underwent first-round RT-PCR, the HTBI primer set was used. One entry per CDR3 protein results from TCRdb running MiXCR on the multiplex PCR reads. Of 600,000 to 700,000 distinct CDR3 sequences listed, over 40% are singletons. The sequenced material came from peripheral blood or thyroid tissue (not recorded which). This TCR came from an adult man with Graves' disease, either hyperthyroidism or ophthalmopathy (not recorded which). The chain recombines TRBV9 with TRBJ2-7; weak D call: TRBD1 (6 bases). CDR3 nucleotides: TGTGCCAGCAGCGTAGCTGTGGGGGCGAGGGAGCAGTACTTC. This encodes CASSVAVGAREQYF.